A selection of T cell receptor beta chains follows, all from one sample in a study of neoadjuvant anti-PD-1 for oral cavity cancer. Profiling relied on immunoSEQ multiplex PCR, and the TCRdb table lists in-frame clones only, not all of them. The sample lists 20,000 to 25,000 clones, roughly 45% occurring once. The specimen comprised tumor tissue, sampled after nivolumab (anti-PD-1) treatment. The receptors derive from a person aged 35-79 years with oral cavity squamous cell carcinoma. Both conserved end residues are trimmed from each CDR3. Each record gives: CDR3 length, V gene, CDR3 protein.

12 | TRBV14 | ASSQRRWNTEAF
14 | TRBV5-1 | ASSLGQGASYNEQF
9 | TRBV2 | ASSEEATLD
14 | TRBV30 | AWSVPASGGYNEQF
13 | TRBV19 | ASRNRTGGHQPQH
12 | TRBV7-6 | ASSPQGAIQPQH
11 | TRBV7-8 | ASSPGTLSGYT
13 | TRBV5-6 | ASSFYIVGPGELF
9 | TRBV2 | ASSGEETQY
13 | TRBV7-2 | ASSLGQITTDTQY
13 | TRBV5-1 | ASSLWAENTGELF
11 | TRBV5-8 | ASSLDRGATQY
14 | TRBV9 | ASSSKTDYSNQPQH
12 | TRBV10-3 | AISGTSGSYEQY
12 | TRBV6-6 | ASSYPGGNTEAF
14 | TRBV4-3 | ASSPTEGLTNEKLF
11 | TRBV2 | ASSPTGREKLF
11 | TRBV7-8 | ASSGTGSTEAF
15 | TRBV9 | ASSEQGSSSYNSPLH
12 | TRBV6-1 | ASSRDAQNSPLH
11 | TRBV7-8 | ASSLVVGYEQY
14 | TRBV28 | ASSPWDSRDLNEQF
12 | TRBV15 | ATSREPENYGYT
12 | TRBV6-4 | ASSELLALNEQF
13 | TRBV6-1 | ASSEARGDTYGYT
12 | TRBV7-8 | ASSLAEEARGYT
13 | TRBV5-8 | ASSWDGGRDSPLH
13 | TRBV28 | ASSLPTGVNYGYT
12 | TRBV5-6 | ASSTGTQYQPQH
11 | TRBV7-2 | ASNRDNNEKLF
13 | TRBV10-3 | AISERVMGTGELF
11 | TRBV7-2 | ASSLNRGVQLF
13 | TRBV5-6 | ASSFGDRVNYGYT
11 | TRBV4-3 | ASSQVLNTEAF
9 | TRBV6-5 | ASSYPEEQF
10 | TRBV6-6 | ATGTVTDTQY
12 | TRBV5-5 | ASSLDVNNQPQH
12 | TRBV7-9 | ASSEGQNNYGYT
13 | TRBV5-1 | ASSLARLGFNEQF
12 | TRBV27 | ASSPGTFYNEQF
15 | TRBV2 | ASRGGTGRHSNQPQH
12 | TRBV15 | ATSSPRGYYEQY
14 | TRBV19 | ATALGAGAIPYEQY
14 | TRBV7-2 | ASSALTGRRGETQY
12 | TRBV7-9 | ASSLASGVTEAF
12 | TRBV7-2 | ASSLKATNSPLH
13 | TRBV30 | AWKATDSLNYGYT
12 | TRBV29-1 | SVDWGQGAETQY
14 | TRBV27 | ASSQHHYRTREEAF
12 | TRBV2 | ASSGTGVGSPLH
13 | TRBV2 | ASTRVGTGRGEQY
13 | TRBV5-1 | ASSLGLAGSNEQF
10 | TRBV5-1 | ASSLGTGGYT